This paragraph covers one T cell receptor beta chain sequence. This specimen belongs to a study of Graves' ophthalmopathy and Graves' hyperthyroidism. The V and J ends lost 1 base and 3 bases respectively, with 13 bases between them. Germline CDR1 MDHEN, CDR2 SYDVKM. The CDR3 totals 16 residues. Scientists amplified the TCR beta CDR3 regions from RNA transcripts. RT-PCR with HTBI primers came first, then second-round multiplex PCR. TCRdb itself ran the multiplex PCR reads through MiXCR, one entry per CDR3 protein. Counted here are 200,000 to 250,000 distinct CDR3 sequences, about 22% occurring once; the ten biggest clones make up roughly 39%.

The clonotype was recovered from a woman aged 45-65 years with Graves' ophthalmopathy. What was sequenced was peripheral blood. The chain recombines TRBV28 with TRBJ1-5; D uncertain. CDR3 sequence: CASSLFVSINNQPQHF. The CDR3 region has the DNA TGTGCCAGCAGTTTATTCGTCAGTATCAACAATCAGCCCCAGCATTTT.